This T cell receptor beta chain was retrieved from a study of follicular helper T cells after annual influenza vaccination (dated 2017 in TCRdb). Study-wide context: Blood was drawn on days 0, 7 and 28 after each seasonal influenza vaccination. To study recall of cTfh clones, some subjects were followed across successive annual vaccinations spanning the 2013-2014, 2014-2015 and 2015-2016 seasons. The 2013-2014 samples were cryopreserved, while the 2015 samples were processed right after collection. One week after vaccination, a second recruited cohort of approximately twelve subjects (Table S1) displayed a similar ICOS+CD38+ cTfh response. Six subjects had multi-year samples: four covered two vaccination seasons and two covered three seasons.

The protocol used for the library was the immunoSEQ multiplex PCR assay. Adaptive Biotechnologies carried out TCRB amplification, library preparation, sequencing and preliminary bioinformatics at Survey level resolution. For TCRB sequencing, genomic DNA from sorted cTfh populations was amplified by multiplex PCR. The original pipeline was this. In R, clonality was calculated as 1 minus the normalized Shannon entropy, and the Gini index was computed using the R package ineq. Overlap score was the summed counts of shared sequences divided by total counts of all sequences in both compared samples. Fisher's exact test, with an assumed theoretical repertoire of 10^7 TCRB sequences, was used to assess the significance of shared clonotypes. This is the immuneACCESS table as TCRdb keeps it, with only in-frame sequences that have V and J called. A part of the clones is gone; compared with another copy, unresolved V genes explain less than half, and the rest is unexplained. For V, J and clone size, that table is used; D and trimming come from the DNA. The sample data list over 8,000 clones, and around 80% of these were observed just once. The biggest ten clones account for approximately 0.43% of the sample.

Beyond this particular receptor, the publication reports: Because only roughly 9.5-20% of the analyzed cells gave productive TCRB sequences, there was no way to sample rare clonotypes. A recurrent oligoclonal ICOS+CD38+ cTfh response containing tetramer and AIM influenza-specific clonotypes was recalled by successive annual vaccinations. ICOS+CD38+ cTfh clonality correlated with the frequency of that population, and its change correlated with the change in circulating plasmablast frequency. Day 7 ICOS+CD38+ clones were most often found later in ICOS-CD38- cTfh, suggesting that subset may serve as a memory reservoir.

Comment on this clone: No antigen is known for it. Per-base quality was not reported, and no clone a single base away is much larger than it.

In light of the paper, this sample's time point label describes: 2015-2016 season, 7 days after influenza vaccination. Adults received seasonal inactivated influenza vaccine (Fluvarix), and TCRB sequencing tracked sorted blood CD4 subsets before and after vaccination. To be eligible, subjects had to live in the community and must not have received influenza vaccine in the previous 6 months. Influenza vaccine contraindications, substance abuse, HIV/AIDS, active malignancy, immunomodulatory medication and active illness such as respiratory infection were included among the exclusion criteria. Per time point, between about 35 and 100 mL of blood was sampled. Circulating Tfh were defined as non-naive CD4+CXCR5+PD-1+ cells and sorted into ICOS+CD38+ and ICOS-CD38- fractions. PBMC were isolated using Ficoll-Paque PLUS or SepMate separation. Before DNA was extracted, the cell subsets were sorted from PBMC using a BD FACS Aria.

The input for sequencing was CXCR5+ CD38- circulating T follicular helper cells from blood, taken 7 days after influenza vaccination. The cell subset or site label of this sample denotes: circulating Tfh, non-naive CD4+CXCR5+PD-1+ (ICOS+CD38+ or ICOS-CD38-). The TCR comes from an adult who received the influenza vaccine.

The sequenced DNA: TGTGCCAGCGTTCCCAGGTTTAGCTCCTACGAGCAGTACTTC. The encoded protein is CASVPRFSSYEQYF. Rearrangement joined TRBV6-5 to TRBJ2-7; too little of a D gene remains to name it. CDR1 and CDR2, per the germline V gene, are MNHEY and SVGAGI. There are 14 amino acids in the CDR3, from cysteine to phenylalanine inclusive. Only the CDR3 DNA is retained, 42 bases long and in frame from the first base. V lost 8 bases and J lost 0 bases; the stretch between them is 14 bases long.